This passage covers 5 T cell receptor beta chains from one sample sequenced in a study of blood T cell repertoires in COVID-19 (dated by TCRdb to between 2020 and 2021). The library was built by means of the immunoSEQ multiplex PCR assay. Not all clones reach the TCRdb copy of this immuneACCESS table, which keeps in-frame sequences only. Checked studies attribute under half of the gap to unresolved V genes and leave the rest unexplained. Within this sample are roughly 200,000 clones, with around 85% of them counted one time only. The top ten clonotypes cover approximately 6.2% of the sample. Material for sequencing was PBMCs or T cells enriched from blood (not recorded which). The source is a man in his forties who had recovered from COVID-19.

The rearrangement links TRBV2 to TRBJ2-3, with 11 nucleotides matching TRBD1. Germline CDR1 and CDR2: SNHLY and FYNNEI. The junction had 15 bases not matched to a gene; V was cut back by 7 bases and J by 6 bases. This CDR3 has 17 residues. The CDR3 bases are TGTGCCAGCACGCCCCCTCGGGGACAGGGGGATCTGGATACGCAGTATTTT. It is translated as CASTPPRGQGDLDTQYF.

The chain links TRBV4-1 to TRBJ2-2; the match to TRBD1 covers 9 bases. Germline CDR1 and CDR2: MGHRA and YSYEKL. This CDR3 has 18 residues. V lost 2 bases, J lost 5 bases, and 12 bases stayed unmatched. CDR3 loop: CASSQHSEGQGPTGELFF. The DNA for the CDR3 is TGCGCCAGCAGCCAACACTCGGAGGGACAGGGCCCAACCGGGGAGCTGTTTTTT.

V is TRBV5-1 and J is TRBJ1-6; 8 nucleotides align to TRBD1. Germline V gives CDR1 SGHRS, CDR2 YFSETQ. The CDR3 contains 16 residues. V gave up 3 bases and J gave up 10 bases; unmatched junction bases: 12. The CDR3 nucleotides read TGCGCCAGCAGCTCAGAACAGGGGGGTATGGGATCACCCCTCCACTTT. As protein: CASSSEQGGMGSPLHF.

V and J are TRBV4-1 and TRBJ2-7; the match to TRBD2 covers 14 bases. From germline, CDR1 is MGHRA and CDR2 YSYEKL. The CDR3 has 17 amino acids. With V trimmed by 0 bases and J by 3 bases, 4 bases remained unmatched. In DNA form, the CDR3 reads TGCGCCAGCAGCCAAGAACGAGGACTAGCGGGGGGCTACGAGCAGTACTTC. It is translated as CASSQERGLAGGYEQYF.

J is TRBJ1-6 and V is TRBV10-2; D ambiguous. Trimming removed 3 bases from V and 7 bases from J, with 7 bases in between. Germline lookup yields CDR1 WSHSY and CDR2 SAAADI. The CDR3 spans 13 residues. CDR3 region: CASSDNRNSPLHF. DNA for the CDR3: TGCGCCAGCAGTGATAACAGAAATTCACCCCTCCACTTT.